The rows below give T cell receptor beta chains drawn from one sample of a study of sequential checkpoint blockade in melanoma. The assay was immunoSEQ multiplex PCR, and TCRdb's table has in-frame clones only and misses some. The sample holds 35,000 to 40,000 clones, roughly 90% seen once. Here the sequenced sample was CD8+ T cells sorted from blood (inferred from file names), taken from a patient given nivolumab and ipilimumab in sequence. The receptor source for this set is a human donor with melanoma. Both conserved end residues are part of each CDR3. A D gene is named only where the DNA matches it firmly. Only some rows state a clone size, as once, few, many or a class for expanded clones.

-	-	TRBV19	TRBJ1-1	CASSIGGNTEAFF	TGTGCCAGTAGTATCGGGGGGAACACTGAAGCTTTCTTT
few	-	TRBV5-6	TRBJ2-7	CASSLGTASYEQYF	TGTGCCAGCAGCTTGGGGACAGCATCTTACGAGCAGTACTTC
once	TRBD1	TRBV7-2	TRBJ2-5	CASSLMGQLQETQYF	TGTGCCAGCAGCTTGATGGGACAGCTACAAGAGACCCAGTACTTC
-	-	TRBV19	TRBJ2-6	CASSIQTTGANVLTF	TGTGCCAGTAGTATCCAGACTACGGGGGCCAACGTCCTGACTTTC
few	TRBD2	TRBV5-6	TRBJ2-3	CASSFGLAGADTQYF	TGTGCCAGCAGCTTCGGACTAGCGGGAGCAGATACGCAGTATTTT
-	TRBD1	TRBV7-6	TRBJ2-2	CASSLRTGTGELFF	TGTGCCAGCAGCCTGAGGACAGGAACCGGGGAGCTGTTTTTT
few	TRBD1	TRBV19	TRBJ2-7	CASSLGTGDFYEQYF	TGTGCCAGTAGTCTCGGGACAGGGGACTTCTACGAGCAGTACTTC
-	-	TRBV5-6	TRBJ2-1	CASKKHHAYNEQFF	TGTGCCAGCAAAAAGCACCACGCCTACAATGAGCAGTTCTTC
-	TRBD1	TRBV5-1	TRBJ2-5	CASSPPLDRGRLETQYF	TGCGCCAGCAGCCCCCCTTTGGACAGGGGGCGGTTGGAGACCCAGTACTTC
-	-	TRBV27	TRBJ2-7	CASSLSRSGGLPYEQYF	TGTGCCAGCAGTTTATCGAGGAGTGGAGGACTACCCTACGAGCAGTACTTC
-	-	TRBV13	TRBJ1-4	CASSLNGKLFF	TGTGCCAGCAGCTTAAACGGAAAACTGTTTTTT
-	TRBD1	TRBV27	TRBJ1-5	CASSDRGLLQPQHF	TGTGCCAGCAGTGACAGGGGGCTACTTCAGCCCCAGCATTTT
-	TRBD2	TRBV27	TRBJ2-2	CASSPPWLAGPGDTGELFF	TGTGCCAGCAGTCCCCCCTGGCTAGCGGGCCCCGGTGACACCGGGGAGCTGTTTTTT
-	-	TRBV4-1	TRBJ2-3	CASSQADTQYF	TGCGCCAGCAGCCAAGCGGATACGCAGTATTTT
-	TRBD1	TRBV5-1	TRBJ2-1	CASSLEGTAYNEQFF	TGCGCCAGCAGCTTGGAGGGGACAGCCTACAATGAGCAGTTCTTC
-	-	TRBV19	TRBJ2-2	CASSIGQGWAGELFF	TGTGCCAGTAGTATTGGGCAGGGGTGGGCCGGGGAGCTGTTTTTT
-	-	TRBV7-8	TRBJ1-2	CASSLEHSNYGYTF	TGTGCCAGCAGCTTAGAGCATTCTAACTATGGCTACACCTTC
once	-	TRBV11-3	TRBJ2-5	CASSLDRYETQYF	TGTGCCAGCAGCTTAGATCGGTATGAGACCCAGTACTTC
-	-	TRBV5-8	TRBJ1-1	CASPWGGLTEAFF	TGTGCCAGCCCCTGGGGGGGGCTTACTGAAGCTTTCTTT
-	TRBD1	TRBV9	TRBJ2-5	CASSVEGQGRKTQYF	TGTGCCAGCAGCGTGGAGGGACAGGGTAGAAAGACCCAGTACTTC
-	TRBD1	TRBV27	TRBJ1-1	CASSLHRGFSEAFF	TGTGCCAGCAGTTTGCACAGGGGTTTCTCTGAAGCTTTCTTT
-	-	TRBV27	TRBJ1-2	CASSLSTPPRYGYTF	TGTGCCAGCAGTTTGTCTACCCCTCCGCGCTATGGCTACACCTTC
-	TRBD2	TRBV5-6	TRBJ2-1	CASSLVLADGFNEQFF	TGTGCCAGCAGCTTGGTACTAGCGGACGGTTTCAATGAGCAGTTCTTC
-	-	TRBV27	TRBJ2-7	CASSLAAPASYEQYF	TGTGCCAGCAGTTTAGCAGCGCCAGCCTCCTACGAGCAGTACTTC
-	-	TRBV30	TRBJ1-5	CAWSVLSGQPQHF	TGTGCCTGGAGTGTACTGTCAGGGCAGCCCCAGCATTTT
-	TRBD1	TRBV5-1	TRBJ1-5	CASSLDRVNRSNQPQHF	TGCGCCAGCAGCTTAGACAGGGTTAATAGGAGCAATCAGCCCCAGCATTTT
once	TRBD1	TRBV11-2	TRBJ1-2	CASSVGQGPYGYTF	TGTGCCAGCAGCGTGGGACAGGGTCCCTATGGCTACACCTTC
once	TRBD1	TRBV10-2	TRBJ2-2	CASSHLGQGIIAGELFF	TGCGCCAGCAGTCACCTGGGACAGGGTATCATCGCCGGGGAGCTGTTTTTT
-	TRBD1	TRBV28	TRBJ2-5	CASSREGARETQYF	TGTGCCAGCAGCCGCGAGGGGGCCCGGGAGACCCAGTACTTC
-	-	TRBV6-6	TRBJ2-1	CASSFRDTRYNEQFF	TGTGCCAGCAGTTTCCGGGACACCCGATACAATGAGCAGTTCTTC
-	-	TRBV27	TRBJ2-1	CASSLWGGDEQFF	TGTGCCAGCAGTTTATGGGGCGGGGATGAGCAGTTCTTC
-	TRBD1	TRBV9	TRBJ1-3	CASTGGLSGNTIYF	TGTGCCAGCACAGGGGGCTTATCTGGAAACACCATATATTTT
-	TRBD2	TRBV4-1	TRBJ2-3	CASSPELAGSSQYF	TGCGCCAGCAGCCCGGAACTAGCGGGGTCCTCGCAGTATTTT
-	TRBD1	TRBV5-4	TRBJ2-7	CASSLVGQGYGQYF	TGTGCCAGCAGCTTGGTCGGACAGGGCTACGGGCAGTACTTC
few	-	TRBV25-1	TRBJ1-1	CASSGAPGSFQGSEAFF	TGTGCCAGCAGTGGTGCCCCAGGTTCGTTTCAGGGGTCTGAAGCTTTCTTT
-	-	TRBV7-9	TRBJ2-1	CASSHRDLQFF	TGTGCCAGCAGCCACCGGGACTTGCAGTTCTTC
-	TRBD1	TRBV6-5	TRBJ2-2	CASSYAPGQGTGELFF	TGTGCCAGCAGTTACGCGCCGGGACAGGGAACCGGGGAGCTGTTTTTT
-	TRBD1	TRBV7-6	TRBJ1-2	CASSLGTGPYGYTF	TGTGCCAGCAGCTTGGGGACAGGTCCCTATGGCTACACCTTC
few	TRBD1	TRBV19	TRBJ1-3	CASRSFPGQGIGDATGNTIYF	TGTGCCAGTAGATCTTTCCCGGGACAGGGAATCGGGGATGCCACTGGAAACACCATATATTTT
-	TRBD1	TRBV29-1	TRBJ2-4	CSALGQDKENIQYF	TGCAGCGCCCTGGGACAGGATAAAGAAAACATTCAGTACTTC
-	-	TRBV9	TRBJ2-7	CASSPPEFSEQYF	TGTGCCAGCAGCCCCCCTGAGTTTTCCGAGCAGTACTTC
few	TRBD2	TRBV27	TRBJ2-1	CASKTSGRSSYNEQFF	TGTGCCAGCAAGACTAGCGGCCGTTCTTCTTACAATGAGCAGTTCTTC
-	TRBD2	TRBV30	TRBJ2-3	CAWTSGIGTDTQYF	TGTGCCTGGACTAGCGGGATTGGCACAGATACGCAGTATTTT
-	-	TRBV7-3	TRBJ2-7	CASSYHSGAYEQYF	TGTGCCAGCAGCTACCATAGCGGAGCCTACGAGCAGTACTTC
-	-	TRBV28	TRBJ2-7	CASRLTGIGEQYF	TGTGCCAGCAGGCTTACAGGGATCGGCGAGCAGTACTTC
-	TRBD2	TRBV18	TRBJ2-5	CASSPGVLAAQETQYF	TGTGCCAGCTCACCAGGTGTACTAGCGGCCCAAGAGACCCAGTACTTC
-	-	TRBV11-2	TRBJ2-7	CASSSAYEQYF	TGTGCCAGCAGCTCAGCCTACGAGCAGTACTTC
-	-	TRBV27	TRBJ2-2	CASSLPAGLNTGELFF	TGTGCCAGCAGTTTACCAGCCGGACTGAACACCGGGGAGCTGTTTTTT
-	TRBD1	TRBV19	TRBJ1-5	CASSVTGGANQPQHF	TGTGCCAGTAGCGTGACAGGGGGTGCTAATCAGCCCCAGCATTTT
-	-	TRBV7-7	TRBJ2-3	CASSLSGTDTQYF	TGTGCTAGCAGCCTTAGCGGCACAGATACGCAGTATTTT
-	-	TRBV29-1	TRBJ2-5	CSGLKETQYF	TGCAGCGGACTGAAAGAGACCCAGTACTTC
-	TRBD1	TRBV19	TRBJ1-2	CASSLQGAGYGYTF	TGTGCCAGTAGTCTACAGGGGGCTGGTTATGGCTACACCTTC
-	-	TRBV7-9	TRBJ2-1	CASSSVSGNEQFF	TGTGCCAGCAGCTCGGTAAGCGGGAATGAGCAGTTCTTC
-	TRBD1	TRBV9	TRBJ1-1	CASSVGSGQGNTEAFF	TGTGCCAGCAGCGTAGGCTCAGGACAGGGGAACACTGAAGCTTTCTTT
-	TRBD2	TRBV7-3	TRBJ2-1	CASSFSGTSGINEQFF	TGTGCCAGCAGCTTTTCCGGGACTAGCGGGATCAATGAGCAGTTCTTC
-	-	TRBV7-3	TRBJ2-5	CASSETGFETQYF	TGTGCCAGCAGCGAAACAGGTTTCGAGACCCAGTACTTC
-	TRBD2	TRBV7-9	TRBJ2-3	CASSLNPLAEYTDTQYF	TGTGCCAGCAGCTTAAACCCCCTAGCGGAATACACAGATACGCAGTATTTT
once	-	TRBV5-5	TRBJ2-7	CASSLISGLGYEQYF	TGTGCCAGCAGCTTAATTTCAGGACTTGGCTACGAGCAGTACTTC
-	TRBD1	TRBV7-9	TRBJ1-1	CAGRTGGTTEAFF	TGTGCCGGACGGACAGGGGGGACAACTGAAGCTTTCTTT
-	-	TRBV7-9	TRBJ2-5	CASSFAGSQETQYF	TGTGCCAGCAGCTTTGCTGGGAGTCAAGAGACCCAGTACTTC